This T cell receptor (beta chain) was captured in a study of naive and memory T cell subsets. Study-level results: From naive to CM, EM and EMRA, diversity decreased and Gini increased. Activation and differentiation may alter RNA-based TCR counts.

With 2 bases removed from V and 3 bases from J, the gap between germline ends came to 7 bases. The V gene's germline CDR1 is MNHEY and CDR2 SMNVEV (reference sequence). The CDR3 covers 13 residues. This clonotype was recorded many times. What it recognizes is unknown. Separate alpha and beta amplification began at the second PCR step. The beta constant-region primer was an equimolar mix of two oligonucleotides covering TRBC1 and TRBC2. Nested alpha and beta constant-region primers with the SP2 primer drove four PCR rounds on ligated cDNA. One entry per CDR3 protein, called by TCRdb with MiXCR from the UMI-ligation and nested PCR reads. This sample has 21,000 or so distinct CDR3 sequences; around 10% occur once, and the top ten carry roughly 20%.

The V and J genes are TRBV27 and TRBJ1-1; D perhaps matches TRBD1 (6 bases). This TCR came from a human donor in good health. Sequencing was carried out using central memory CD8+ T cells from blood. Here the CDR3 reads CASSLEGDTEAFF. CDR3 bases: TGTGCCAGCAGTTTAGAGGGGGACACTGAAGCTTTCTTT.